The 19 T cell receptor beta chains in this list originate from one sample, sequenced in a study of control samples from healthy donors and cancer patients. Generated by immunoSEQ multiplex PCR, the TCRdb table keeps only in-frame clones and is missing some. The profile shows more than 85,000 clones, around 89% of them singletons. Sequencing input: blood. The receptors originated from a woman aged 50 to 60 in good health.

This clone was picked up a small number of times. The V call is TRBV7-2, the J call TRBJ2-5; 14 nucleotides agree with TRBD2. The CDR3 covers 15 residues. CDR1 and CDR2 from the germline V gene are SGHTA and FQGNSA. The V segment lost 5 bases and the J segment 5 bases; nucleotides outside the gene matches: 4. CDR3 sequence: CASSRTSGRMETQYF. The CDR3 nucleotides read TGTGCCAGCAGCCGGACTAGCGGGAGGATGGAGACCCAGTACTTC.

The chain employs TRBV6-5 and TRBJ2-2; D gene uncertain. CDR1 and CDR2 from the germline V gene are MNHEY and SVGAGI. The CDR3 totals 14 residues. V was trimmed by 8 bases and J by 3 bases, leaving 13 bases between them. The CDR3 DNA reads as TGTGCCAGCCCCCCGCCACGGCACACCGGGGAGCTGTTTTTT. This encodes CASPPPRHTGELFF.

The V gene is TRBV9, the J gene TRBJ2-6, with D unresolved. Germline V gives CDR1 SGDLS, CDR2 YYNGEE. The V end was cut by 0 bases, the J end by 0 bases, with 7 bases between. The length of the CDR3 is 16 residues. The CDR3 sequence is CASSVAHNSGANVLTF. The CDR3 nucleotides are TGTGCCAGCAGCGTAGCCCACAACTCTGGGGCCAACGTCCTGACTTTC.

The chain is built from TRBV29-1 and TRBJ2-1; 7 bases match TRBD2. Germline assignment: CDR1 SQVTM and CDR2 ANQGSEA. The V and J ends lost 7 bases and 8 bases, in that order; junction bases with no gene match: 5. The CDR3 has 11 amino acids. The CDR3 reads CSAGLVDEQFF. CDR3 coding DNA: TGCAGCGCTGGACTAGTCGATGAGCAGTTCTTC.

The chain recombines TRBV7-3 with TRBJ2-3, with D perhaps matching TRBD1 or TRBD2 (5 bases each). The V and J ends lost 2 bases and 0 bases respectively, with 12 bases between them. Germline CDR1 and CDR2: SGHTA and FQGTGA. The CDR3 runs 16 residues. The CDR3 here is CASSLSRDPSTDTQYF. The CDR3 DNA reads as TGTGCCAGCAGCTTATCTAGGGACCCTAGCACAGATACGCAGTATTTT.

V is TRBV18 and J is TRBJ2-1; 8 nucleotides align to TRBD2. The CDR3 spans 17 residues. In germline, CDR1 is KGHSH, CDR2 LQKENI. V lost 0 bases to trimming and J lost 5 bases; unmatched junction nucleotides: 9. CDR3 nucleotide sequence: TGTGCCAGCTCACCACCGGCCGGCGGGGGGCCCCACAATGAGCAGTTCTTC. Translated, it gives CASSPPAGGGPHNEQFF.

V and J are TRBV12-3 or TRBV12-4 and TRBJ1-5; D perhaps matches TRBD1 (5 bases). The germline V and J ends were trimmed by 3 bases and 6 bases, with 9 bases remaining between them. The CDR3 has 13 amino acids. This CDR3 is CASSFSGGQPQHF. The CDR3 nucleotides read TGTGCCAGCAGTTTCTCGGGGGGTCAGCCCCAGCATTTT.

The chain links TRBV19 to TRBJ2-5; no clear D gene. The CDR3 consists of 12 residues. Germline-derived CDR1 and CDR2 are LNHDA and SQIVND (reference sequence). V lost 3 bases to trimming and J lost 5 bases, with 7 bases between them. The CDR3 protein is CASSIASETQYF. CDR3 nucleotide sequence: TGTGCCAGTAGTATCGCGTCTGAGACCCAGTACTTC.

The chain recombines TRBV6-5 with TRBJ2-3; 8 nucleotides match TRBD2. The CDR3 runs to 15 residues. CDR1 MNHEY and CDR2 SVGAGI come from the germline V gene. V lost 8 bases to trimming and J lost 0 bases; unmatched junction nucleotides: 7. CDR3 bases: TGTGCCAGCGCGGCGGCTAGCGGGAGCACAGATACGCAGTATTTT. This gives the protein CASAAASGSTDTQYF.

The genes are TRBV28 and TRBJ1-2, with D hard to call. With 5 bases removed from V and 8 bases from J, the gap between germline ends came to 9 bases. Germline V gene sequence: CDR1 MDHEN, CDR2 SYDVKM. This CDR3 spans 11 amino acids. The CDR3 sequence: CASSHTAGYTF. The CDR3, as DNA: TGTGCCAGCAGTCACACAGCCGGCTACACCTTC.

The rearrangement links TRBV7-9 to TRBJ2-3, with D tentatively TRBD1 (5 bases). Germline CDR1 reads SEHNR; CDR2 reads FQNEAQ (reference sequence). V was pared by 6 bases and J by 4 bases, with 8 bases between. The CDR3 runs 12 residues. The CDR3 sequence is CASSLQADTQYF. CDR3 DNA: TGTGCCAGCAGTCTACAGGCAGATACGCAGTATTTT.

This chain connects TRBV6-4 to TRBJ1-1; tentative D call: TRBD1 (5 bases). Trimming left V 0 bases short and J 4 bases short, with 18 bases between. CDR1 MRHNA and CDR2 SNTAGT come from the germline V gene. The CDR3 totals 17 residues. CDR3 loop: CASSDSGSLPGSTEAFF. The DNA of the CDR3 is TGTGCCAGCAGTGACTCGGGTTCTCTTCCAGGGAGCACTGAAGCTTTCTTT.

The V call is TRBV24-1, the J call TRBJ2-1, with TRBD1 identical over 11 bases. CDR3 length: 14 amino acids. Germline trimming cut 3 bases from V and 10 bases from J; bases unmatched to any gene: 4. The germline gives CDR1 KGHDR, CDR2 SFDVKD. For the CDR3, the DNA is TGTGCCACCAGTGATAGGGACAGGGGGAGCGAGCAGTTCTTC. Protein: CATSDRDRGSEQFF.

J is TRBJ1-1 and V is TRBV6-4, with a tentative D call TRBD1 (5 bases). The ends were cut back, 6 bases at V and 4 bases at J, with 15 bases in the middle. Germline CDR1 is MRHNA and CDR2 is SNTAGT. This CDR3 is 14 amino acids long. CDR3 DNA: TGTGCCAGCAGGTCCGGCGGGGGGGGCACTGAAGCTTTCTTT. Translated: CASRSGGGGTEAFF.

The chain carries TRBV27 and TRBJ2-7; TRBD2 might be the D (6 bases). Germline CDR1 reads MNHEY; CDR2 reads SMNVEV (reference sequence). This CDR3 has 13 residues. CDR3 nucleotide sequence: TGTACCAGCGGGCGGGGCATCGGCTACGAGCAGTACGTC. Translation gives CTSGRGIGYEQYV.

The rearrangement joins TRBV24-1 to TRBJ2-5, with D uncertain. The CDR3 extends over 12 amino acids. V was pared by 5 bases and J by 5 bases, with 8 bases between. The V gene's germline CDR1 is KGHDR and CDR2 SFDVKD. Here the CDR3 DNA reads TGTGCCACCAGTGCCAGGTCTGAGACCCAGTACTTC. This codes for CATSARSETQYF.

The rearrangement links TRBV7-9 to TRBJ2-7; 7 bases fit TRBD1. CDR3 size: 16 residues. With V trimmed by 1 base and J by 2 bases, 8 bases remained unmatched. From germline, CDR1 is SEHNR and CDR2 FQNEAQ (reference sequence). CDR3 in DNA: TGTGCCAGCAGCTTAGGAGTTGGGCAGGGGGCCTACGAGCAGTACTTC. It encodes CASSLGVGQGAYEQYF.

The V gene is TRBV9, the J gene TRBJ2-2; TRBD2 matches at 8 bases. The CDR3 spans 16 residues. V lost 1 base to trimming and J lost 7 bases; unmatched junction nucleotides: 9. Germline CDR1 SGDLS, CDR2 YYNGEE. CDR3 nucleotides: TGTGCCAGCAGCGTAAAAGCGGGAGTTCTCGGCGGGGAGCTGTTTTTT. It translates to CASSVKAGVLGGELFF.

The chain links TRBV7-6 to TRBJ2-7; 8 bases line up with TRBD2. Germline V lookup: CDR1 SGHVS, CDR2 FNYEAQ. V trimming: 0 bases; J trimming: 6 bases; junction bases outside the gene matches: 4. This CDR3 spans 14 amino acids. CDR3 in DNA: TGTGCCAGCAGCTTAGCACTAGCGGACCGCGAGCAGTACTTC. Translation gives CASSLALADREQYF.